These T cell receptor beta chains were read from a single sample in a study of cytomegalovirus exposure and HLA in healthy donors. Method: immunoSEQ multiplex PCR; TCRdb's copy keeps in-frame clones and lacks some. This table has about 100,000 clones, around four fifths appearing once. Sequenced sample: PBMCs. The receptors come from a man aged 40-50 years in good health and CMV-seropositive. Each CDR3 is given with its conserved first and last residue. A D gene is named only where the DNA matches it firmly. The size of a clone is reported for some rows only, either as once, few or many, or as a class for expanded clones.

CDR3nt	CDR3aa	abundance	d_gene	v_gene	j_gene
TGTGCCAGCAGTTGGACGGGGGGAAACTCTGGAAACACCATATATTTT	CASSWTGGNSGNTIYF	-	-	TRBV6-5	TRBJ1-3
TGTGCCAGAAGCCTAAGACAGGTGACCGGAAACACCATATATTTT	CARSLRQVTGNTIYF	few	-	TRBV7-5	TRBJ1-3
TGTGCCAGCAGCGTTGGGACGGGACTCAAGAACACCGGGGAGCTGTTTTTT	CASSVGTGLKNTGELFF	once	-	TRBV5-4	TRBJ2-2
TGTGCCAGCAGTGCCCCAGGGACTAGCGGGATTGCGCAGTATTTT	CASSAPGTSGIAQYF	-	TRBD2	TRBV6-6	TRBJ2-3
TGTGCCAGCAGCTCGCAGGGAGGTAACACTGAAGCTTTCTTT	CASSSQGGNTEAFF	-	-	TRBV7-3	TRBJ1-1
TGCGCCAGCAGCCAAGATCTTTATGGGCATCAGCCCCAGCATTTT	CASSQDLYGHQPQHF	once	-	TRBV4-3	TRBJ1-5
TGTGCCAGCAGTGGAGGACTGGAAGAGACCCAGTACTTC	CASSGGLEETQYF	-	-	TRBV2	TRBJ2-5
TGCGCCAGCAGTGGCAGGGCCCACTACGAGCAGTACTTC	CASSGRAHYEQYF	-	-	TRBV10-2	TRBJ2-7
TGCGCCAGCAGACGTCTAGCGGGAGGTGGCACCGGGGAGCTGTTTTTT	CASRRLAGGGTGELFF	once	TRBD2	TRBV4-1	TRBJ2-2
TGTGCCAGCAGCTGGGGAGAGGGGGTGAGCTCCTACGAGCAGTACTTC	CASSWGEGVSSYEQYF	-	-	TRBV5-6	TRBJ2-7
TGTGCCAGCAGCTTGGCCCGCACTGAAGCTTTCTTT	CASSLARTEAFF	many	-	TRBV5-8	TRBJ1-1
TGCGCCAGCAGCCAAGACAGGGGGCGGACTGAAGCTTTCTTT	CASSQDRGRTEAFF	-	TRBD1	TRBV4-1	TRBJ1-1
TGTGCCAGTAGTCCACGCATTAGCGGGAGTACCCCCTACAATGAGCAGTTCTTC	CASSPRISGSTPYNEQFF	-	TRBD2	TRBV19	TRBJ2-1
TGTGCCATCAGTGGCCCCCAGGGGGCTAACTATGGCTACACCTTC	CAISGPQGANYGYTF	-	TRBD1	TRBV10-3	TRBJ1-2
TGTGCCAGCAGTTTATTAACGGGTGAAAAACTGTTTTTT	CASSLLTGEKLFF	once	-	TRBV28	TRBJ1-4
TGTGCCAGCAGTTTTCCCCGACAGGGAGCCTTCAATGGTGAGCAGTTCTTC	CASSFPRQGAFNGEQFF	-	TRBD1	TRBV28	TRBJ2-1
TGTGCCAGTAGTGGGGGCCTGCCCTACGAGCAGTACTTC	CASSGGLPYEQYF	few	-	TRBV19	TRBJ2-7
TGTGCCAGCGGCCGCCATCGCTCCTACGAGCAGTACTTC	CASGRHRSYEQYF	-	-	TRBV25-1	TRBJ2-7
TGCAGCGTTTCGGGACTAGCGGGGACAAGAGGGGAGACCCAGTACTTC	CSVSGLAGTRGETQYF	-	TRBD2	TRBV29-1	TRBJ2-5
TGTGCCAGCAGCAGTAGAGAGACCCAGTACTTC	CASSSRETQYF	-	-	TRBV5-4	TRBJ2-5
TGTGCCAGCAGCGTCAGGGGGCAAATTGAATCACCCCTCCACTTT	CASSVRGQIESPLHF	few	TRBD1	TRBV9	TRBJ1-6
TGCGCCAGCAGTGAGGGCAGGGGCCTGACCTACAATGAGCAGTTCTTC	CASSEGRGLTYNEQFF	-	-	TRBV10-1	TRBJ2-1
TGTGCCAGCAGCTTTTTTCAGGGTCTACAGTTCGACGAGCAGTACTTC	CASSFFQGLQFDEQYF	-	-	TRBV5-6	TRBJ2-7
TGTGCCAGCAGCTTGGCGCCGGGACAGGGAGATGACGAGCAGTACTTC	CASSLAPGQGDDEQYF	once	TRBD1	TRBV5-6	TRBJ2-7
TGTGCCAGCAGTTACTACAGGGCACAAACTGAAGCTTTCTTT	CASSYYRAQTEAFF	-	-	TRBV6-5	TRBJ1-1
TGTGCCAGCATCACCGACCGGGGGGAGCAGTTCTTC	CASITDRGEQFF	once	-	TRBV11-2	TRBJ2-1
TGTGCCAGCAGTGCCACGGGACTCCACACCGGGGAGCTGTTTTTT	CASSATGLHTGELFF	-	-	TRBV6-5	TRBJ2-2
TGTGCCAGCAGTTTATTTTCAGGGACTAATGAAAAACTGTTTTTT	CASSLFSGTNEKLFF	-	-	TRBV2	TRBJ1-4
TGTGCCAGCAGCTCGACAGGGGAATTTCGTACCGGGGAGCTGTTTTTT	CASSSTGEFRTGELFF	once	TRBD1	TRBV5-6	TRBJ2-2
TGTGCCAGCAGCAAGCCGGGTCACAACTACGAGCAGTACTTC	CASSKPGHNYEQYF	few	-	TRBV7-9	TRBJ2-7
TGCAGCGTTGAAGTACTGGGACTAGCGGGAGTCAATGAGCAGTTCTTC	CSVEVLGLAGVNEQFF	-	TRBD2	TRBV29-1	TRBJ2-1
TGTGCCAGTAGTATATCAGGGGGCGTAGAGACCCAGTACTTC	CASSISGGVETQYF	few	TRBD1	TRBV19	TRBJ2-5
TGTGCCAGCAGTTCTCGGGACTTCTACAATGAGCAGTTCTTC	CASSSRDFYNEQFF	-	-	TRBV6-1	TRBJ2-1
TGTGCCAGCAGCCCAGGACAGGTCTCCTCGAACACTGAAGCTTTCTTT	CASSPGQVSSNTEAFF	-	TRBD1	TRBV7-9	TRBJ1-1
TGTGCCACCAGCGACGATAGCGGGAGGGCCATGGATACGCAGTATTTT	CATSDDSGRAMDTQYF	few	TRBD2	TRBV15	TRBJ2-3
TGTGCCAGCAGCGGACGGACTAGCCAGTACGAGCAGTACTTC	CASSGRTSQYEQYF	-	TRBD2	TRBV7-2	TRBJ2-7
TGCGCCAGCAGCTCCGGAGGTACGAACACCGGGGAGCTGTTTTTT	CASSSGGTNTGELFF	-	-	TRBV5-1	TRBJ2-2
TGTGCCAGCAGCCAAATCGCCGGGAGGAAGGATGAAAAACTGTTTTTT	CASSQIAGRKDEKLFF	-	-	TRBV14	TRBJ1-4
TGTGCCAGCAGGATAGGGGGGGGCCCAGATACGCAGTATTTT	CASRIGGGPDTQYF	-	-	TRBV5-4	TRBJ2-3
TGTGCCAGCAGTGCAGAGGGTTGGGTGAACACTGAAGCTTTCTTT	CASSAEGWVNTEAFF	-	-	TRBV27	TRBJ1-1
TGCGCCAGCAGTGATTACAGGGGGCCCGGAGAGACCCAGTACTTC	CASSDYRGPGETQYF	-	TRBD1	TRBV10-1	TRBJ2-5
TGCAGCGCGTCCGGGGGGCGCAGGGGTAAGACTGAAGCTTTCTTT	CSASGGRRGKTEAFF	-	-	TRBV29-1	TRBJ1-1
TGTGCCAGCAGCACCCGGACTAGCGGGAGGGATACGCAGTATTTT	CASSTRTSGRDTQYF	-	TRBD2	TRBV28	TRBJ2-3
TGTGCCAGCTCACCGGACTACATCCAGTTCTTC	CASSPDYIQFF	-	-	TRBV18	TRBJ2-1
TGCGCCAGCAGCCAATTCGCCAGGGAAATTGGGACCCAGTACTTC	CASSQFAREIGTQYF	-	-	TRBV4-1	TRBJ2-5